These 18 T cell receptor beta chains were all obtained from the same sample, sequenced in a study of blood T cell repertoires in COVID-19. Repertoires were generated with immunoSEQ multiplex PCR, while TCRdb's copy carries only in-frame clones and drops some. The table has roughly 81,000 clones, more than 75% seen once. Sequencing input: peripheral blood. These receptors were obtained from a man aged 60 to 69 with acute or convalescent COVID-19.

The V gene is TRBV30, the J gene TRBJ2-1, with TRBD1 matching over 7 bases. Germline CDR1 and CDR2: GTSNPN and SVGIG (reference sequence). The V and J ends lost 2 bases and 9 bases, in that order; junction bases with no gene match: 25. This CDR3 spans 19 amino acids. For the CDR3, the DNA is TGTGCCTGGAGTCCCGGGACAGTGTTTTCGGGACAAAGGGTCGGTGAGCAGTTCTTC. Its translation: CAWSPGTVFSGQRVGEQFF.

The rearrangement joins TRBV4-2 to TRBJ1-2, with D possibly being TRBD1 (6 bases). Trimming took off 6 bases at V and 5 bases at J, with 25 bases between the two ends. The CDR3 runs 17 residues. Looked up from germline, CDR1 is LGHNA and CDR2 is YNFKEQ. The CDR3, as DNA: TGTGCCAGCAGACAAACGATGATCCAGGACAGCGAATATGGCTACACCTTC. Translating gives CASRQTMIQDSEYGYTF.

This chain connects TRBV3-1 (or the pseudogene TRBV3-2) to TRBJ1-4, with 7 bases that match TRBD1. CDR3 length: 15 amino acids. With 1 base clipped from V and 6 bases from J, the junction kept 5 bases outside the gene matches. The germline CDR1 and CDR2 sequences are LGHDT and YNNKEL (reference sequence). The CDR3 sequence: CASSQVRGPYEKLFF. CDR3 nucleotides: TGTGCCAGCAGCCAAGTAAGGGGGCCGTATGAAAAACTGTTTTTT.

The V call is TRBV28, the J call TRBJ2-5; 8 positions match TRBD1. CDR1 is MDHEN, CDR2 SYDVKM, per germline. This CDR3 contains 15 residues. J was trimmed by 7 bases and V by 5 bases; bases with no gene match: 12. For the CDR3, the DNA is TGTGCCAGCAGTGCCGGGACAGGTCCTTGGGTGACCCAGTACTTC. Its translation is CASSAGTGPWVTQYF.

This clone was seen a few times. This CDR3 reads CASSPGGPGNQPQHF. DNA of the CDR3: TGTGCCAGCAGCCCAGGGGGCCCGGGCAATCAGCCCCAGCATTTT. This chain uses TRBV6-2 or TRBV6-3 with TRBJ1-5, with 8 bases lining up with TRBD1. This CDR3 has 15 amino acids. Unmatched junction bases numbered 6, after V lost 6 bases and J lost 2 bases. The germline gives CDR1 MNHEY, CDR2 SVGEGT.

This rearrangement joins TRBV5-1 to TRBJ2-2; 8 nucleotides line up with TRBD1. J lost 6 bases, V lost 4 bases, and 8 bases had no gene match. Germline V CDR1 and CDR2: SGHRS, YFSETQ. CDR3 length equals 15 residues. The CDR3 reads CASSEGQDGAGELFF. The DNA for the CDR3 is TGCGCCAGCAGCGAGGGACAGGATGGGGCCGGGGAGCTGTTTTTT. The full variable domain, completed using reference TRBV5-1 and TRBJ2-2, is KAGVTQTPRYLIKTRGQQVTLSCSPISGHRSVSWYQQTPGQGLQFLFEYFSETQRNKGNFPGRFSGRQFSNSRSEMNVSTLELGDSALYLCASSEGQDGAGELFFGEGSRLTVL.

The chain has TRBV6-5 and TRBJ1-6; the D is unclear. The CDR3 totals 15 residues. Germline CDR1 is MNHEY and CDR2 is SVGAGI. V was pared by 1 base and J by 7 bases, with 11 bases between. CDR3 bases: TGTGCCAGCAGTTACTTGTACAGTAAGAATTCACCCCTCCACTTT. This codes for CASSYLYSKNSPLHF.

The chain is built from TRBV21-1 and TRBJ1-1. TRBV21-1 is designated a pseudogene. This CDR3 region has 16 residues. The CDR3 sequence: CASSKGRDKWVTEAFF. In nucleotides, the CDR3 is TGTGCCAGCAGCAAGGGGAGAGACAAGTGGGTCACTGAAGCTTTCTTT.

The CDR3 DNA sequence: TGTGCCAGCAGCGGGACAGGGGGCGGATTGGCCGGGGAGCTGTTTTTT. Translation: CASSGTGGGLAGELFF. The chain combines TRBV5-4 with TRBJ2-2; 12 positions match TRBD1. The CDR3 is made up of 16 amino acids. CDR1 is SGHNT, CDR2 YYREEE, per germline (reference sequence). The trim removed 4 bases at V and 6 bases at J, leaving 7 bases unmatched.

The chain recombines TRBV7-2 with TRBJ2-2; 7 bases are a match to TRBD2. J gave up 5 bases and V 6 bases, and 9 bases lay outside the gene matches. This CDR3 contains 15 residues. Germline V gene lookup returns CDR1 SGHTA and CDR2 FQGNSA. The CDR3 region has the DNA TGTGCCAGCAGTCCCCACAGCGGGGTTACCGGGGAGCTGTTTTTT. Protein product: CASSPHSGVTGELFF.

The chain combines TRBV7-9 with TRBJ2-7; D possibly corresponds to TRBD2 (6 bases). The V end lost 3 bases, the J end lost 6 bases, and 9 bases lay between the germline ends. Germline CDR1 is SEHNR and CDR2 is FQNEAQ (reference sequence). The CDR3 loop spans 12 amino acids. In DNA form, the CDR3 reads TGTGCCAGCAGCTTTGTGGGGGGCGAGCAGTACTTC. It encodes CASSFVGGEQYF. The full variable domain, in which reference TRBV7-9 and TRBJ2-7 provide the parts outside the CDR3, is DTGVSQNPRHKITKRGQNVTFRCDPISEHNRLYWYRQTLGQGPEFLTYFQNEAQLEKSRLLSDRFSAERPKGSFSTLEIQRTEQGDSAMYLCASSFVGGEQYFGPGTRLTVT.

The rearrangement links TRBV7-2 to TRBJ1-1, with TRBD1 as a possible D gene (5 bases). CDR3 length: 15 residues. V shed 3 bases and J shed 5 bases, with 16 bases lying between them. In germline, CDR1 is SGHTA, CDR2 FQGNSA. Here the CDR3 reads CASSFSWGGETEAFF. CDR3 coding DNA: TGTGCCAGCAGCTTCTCTTGGGGGGGGGAGACTGAAGCTTTCTTT.

V is TRBV3-1 (or the pseudogene TRBV3-2) and J is TRBJ1-4, with 8 positions matching TRBD1. The CDR3 runs to 15 residues. Trimming took 2 bases from V and 7 from J; bases not matched to a gene: 6. Germline values: CDR1 LGHDT, CDR2 YNNKEL (reference sequence). The CDR3 here is CASSQNQGASEKLFF. CDR3 DNA sequence: TGTGCCAGCAGCCAAAACCAGGGGGCGAGTGAAAAACTGTTTTTT.

This clone was seen a handful of times. The J gene is TRBJ2-1, the V gene TRBV14; 13 bases fit TRBD2. The trim removed 3 bases at V and 6 bases at J, leaving 11 bases unmatched. The CDR3 runs 18 residues. In germline, CDR1 is SGHDN, CDR2 FVKESK. The CDR3 region is CASSHGLAGDLWGNEQFF. DNA for the CDR3: TGTGCCAGCAGCCACGGACTAGCGGGAGACCTCTGGGGCAATGAGCAGTTCTTC.

CDR3 region: CSASGDRAGKGEQYF. The CDR3 nucleotides are TGCAGTGCTAGTGGCGACAGGGCAGGGAAAGGCGAGCAGTACTTC. The gene calls are TRBV20-1 and TRBJ2-7; TRBD1 matches 7 bases. J was trimmed by 6 bases and V by 3 bases; bases with no gene match: 14. This CDR3 region has 15 residues. Germline lookup yields CDR1 DFQATT and CDR2 SNEGSKA (reference sequence).

The chain couples TRBV7-2 to TRBJ2-3; 10 bases are a match to TRBD2. V lost 5 bases, J lost 1 base, and 9 bases stayed unmatched. The CDR3 sequence is 17 residues long. In germline, CDR1 is SGHTA, CDR2 FQGNSA. The DNA of the CDR3 is TGTGCCAGCAGCGTAACACTAGCGGGATCCGGCACAGATACGCAGTATTTT. It yields the protein CASSVTLAGSGTDTQYF.

The chain carries TRBV4-1 and TRBJ2-3, with a possible D match to TRBD2 (6 bases). Per germline, CDR1 MGHRA and CDR2 YSYEKL. The CDR3 totals 13 residues. The V and J ends lost 4 bases and 6 bases respectively, with 11 bases between them. CDR3 DNA: TGCGCCAGCAGCCCGGGAGAGTGGGATACGCAGTATTTT. Encoded protein: CASSPGEWDTQYF.

The V gene is TRBV27, the J gene TRBJ2-7; 15 bases are a match to TRBD2. The CDR3 runs to 18 residues. V was pared by 5 bases and J by 0 bases, with 8 bases of the junction left unmatched. Per the germline V gene, CDR1 is MNHEY and CDR2 is SMNVEV (reference sequence). This CDR3 reads CASSTPGLAGGYSYEQYF. Here the CDR3 DNA reads TGTGCCAGCAGTACGCCGGGACTAGCGGGAGGCTACTCCTACGAGCAGTACTTC.